These 28 T cell receptor beta chains came from one sample sequenced in a study of graft-versus-host responses after intestinal transplantation. Tissue processing of the graft released intraepithelial and lamina propria lymphocytes from it. The repertoire was sequenced with immunoSEQ multiplex PCR; TCRdb's copy has only in-frame clones and lacks some. The repertoire holds over 2,000 clones, with less than 85% as singletons. The sample consisted of ileum tissue, taken 18 days after transplant. These receptors came from a human patient who received an intestinal transplant, so some T cells may come from the graft donor.

This sequence joins TRBV6-6 and TRBJ1-6, with no clear D. The CDR3 runs 15 residues. Looked up from germline, CDR1 is MNHNY and CDR2 is SVGAGI (reference sequence). With 6 bases removed from V and 3 bases from J, the gap between germline ends came to 12 bases. CDR3 in amino acids: CASSLSEGYNSPLHF. CDR3 bases: TGTGCCAGCAGCTTGTCCGAGGGCTATAATTCACCCCTCCACTTT.

This clone was picked up a small number of times. V usage is TRBV7-9 and J usage is TRBJ2-7; 7 bases line up with TRBD1. The germline gives CDR1 SEHNR, CDR2 FQNEAQ (reference sequence). The junction had 10 bases not matched to a gene; V was cut back by 5 bases and J by 0 bases. This CDR3 region has 16 residues. DNA for the CDR3: TGTGCCAGCAGCCCTTCCATGGGACAGAGCTCCTACGAGCAGTACTTC. It is translated as CASSPSMGQSSYEQYF.

The chain recombines TRBV4-1 with TRBJ2-7; 14 bases line up with TRBD2. The better agreement between TRBJ2-1 and the DNA end casts doubt on the J call. Germline values: CDR1 MGHRA, CDR2 YSYEKL. The CDR3 has 17 residues. CDR3 nucleotides: TGCGCCAGCAGCCAAGCCCGACTAGCGGGAGGGCCGAATGAGCAGTTCTTC. Translation: CASSQARLAGGPNEQFF.

This sequence joins TRBV7-8 and TRBJ2-5, with 8 bases fitting TRBD2. The better agreement between TRBJ2-7 and the DNA end casts doubt on the J call. In germline, CDR1 is SGHVS, CDR2 FQNEAQ. The CDR3 is 17 amino acids. The CDR3 loop is CASSLDPGLDLSYEQYF. The CDR3 coding sequence is TGTGCCAGCAGCTTAGACCCGGGACTAGACCTATCCTACGAGCAGTACTTC.

The chain has TRBV7-2 and TRBJ2-3; 9 bases line up with TRBD2. Germline V lookup: CDR1 SGHTA, CDR2 FQGNSA. The CDR3 sequence is 16 residues long. Germline trimming cut 4 bases from V and 4 bases from J; bases unmatched to any gene: 9. The CDR3: CASSSPERGAADTQYF. The CDR3 nucleotides read TGTGCCAGCAGCTCCCCCGAGCGGGGGGCGGCAGATACGCAGTATTTT.

The rearrangement links TRBV18 to TRBJ2-5; 7 bases fit TRBD1. Trimming removed 2 bases from V and 5 bases from J; junction bases left unmatched: 5. Germline values: CDR1 KGHSH, CDR2 LQKENI. The CDR3 extends over 14 amino acids. The CDR3 spells CASSPKRQGETQYF. The CDR3 nucleotides read TGTGCCAGCTCACCAAAAAGACAGGGTGAGACCCAGTACTTC. Complete variable domain (other parts from reference TRBV18 and TRBJ2-5): NAGVMQNPRHLVRRRGQEARLRCSPMKGHSHVYWYRQLPEEGLKFMVYLQKENIIDESGMPKERFSAEFPKEGPSILRIQQVVRGDSAAYFCASSPKRQGETQYFGPGTRLLVL.

This chain links TRBV11-2 with TRBJ2-7; possible D gene TRBD1, 5 bases. The CDR3 contains 16 residues. The germline CDR1 and CDR2 sequences are SGHAT and FQNNGV. V was cut by 1 base and J by 0 bases, with 13 bases left in between. DNA for the CDR3: TGTGCCAGCAGCTTAGGTGTGGACATATACTCCTACGAGCAGTACTTC. It codes for CASSLGVDIYSYEQYF.

This chain connects TRBV11-2 to TRBJ2-3; no clear D. The CDR3 has 14 amino acids. Germline CDR1 SGHAT, CDR2 FQNNGV. V gave up 5 bases and J gave up 3 bases, with 12 bases separating them. The CDR3 nucleotides are TGTGCCAGCAGCCCGATGGGTCGGACAGATACGCAGTATTTT. Translated: CASSPMGRTDTQYF.

The V and J genes are TRBV11-3 and TRBJ2-3, with 15 bases identical to TRBD2. V lost 4 bases and J lost 2; bases outside the gene matches: 7. Germline CDR1 is SGHNT and CDR2 is YENEEA. This CDR3 has 18 residues. Here the CDR3 reads CASSSGTSGGPPTDTQYF. CDR3 coding DNA: TGTGCCAGCAGCTCCGGGACTAGCGGGGGGCCCCCCACAGATACGCAGTATTTT.

The gene calls are TRBV5-1 and TRBJ2-7; 11 bases agree with TRBD2. V lost 0 bases and J lost 4; bases outside the gene matches: 0. Germline CDR1 and CDR2: SGHRS and YFSETQ. The length of the CDR3 is 14 residues. The chain's CDR3 is CASSLASGRYEQYF. CDR3 sequence (DNA): TGCGCCAGCAGCTTGGCTAGCGGGAGGTACGAGCAGTACTTC.

The chain couples TRBV11-2 to TRBJ2-7, with TRBD2 matching over 9 bases. The CDR3 is 14 residues long. Germline assignment: CDR1 SGHAT and CDR2 FQNNGV. With 3 bases clipped from V and 3 bases from J, the junction kept 3 bases outside the gene matches. The CDR3 DNA sequence: TGTGCCAGCAGCTTTAGCGGGGGAAACTACGAGCAGTACTTC. Translating it yields CASSFSGGNYEQYF.

The V gene is TRBV5-6, the J gene TRBJ1-1, with a weak D call TRBD1 (5 bases). Trimming shortened V by 3 bases and J by 7 bases, and 13 bases separated the two germline ends. Germline values: CDR1 SGHDT, CDR2 YYEEEE. The CDR3 sequence is 13 residues long. The CDR3 is CASSYPPGDEAFF. In nucleotides, the CDR3 is TGTGCCAGCAGCTACCCGCCGGGGGATGAAGCTTTCTTT.

The V call is TRBV18, the J call TRBJ1-1; TRBD1 might be the D (5 bases). Germline assignment: CDR1 KGHSH and CDR2 LQKENI. Trimming stripped 3 bases from V and 3 bases from J, with 14 bases between. The length of the CDR3 is 15 residues. CDR3 sequence reads: CASSPLSGLDTEAFF. DNA for the CDR3: TGTGCCAGCTCACCTCTTTCAGGGCTAGACACTGAAGCTTTCTTT.

The J gene is TRBJ1-5, the V gene TRBV19; 9 bases align to TRBD1. Germline-derived CDR1 and CDR2 are LNHDA and SQIVND (reference sequence). With V trimmed by 6 bases and J by 6 bases, 3 bases remained unmatched. CDR3 length: 13 amino acids. The CDR3 bases are TGTGCCAGTAGCCGGGACAGGGTTCAGCCCCAGCATTTT. It translates to CASSRDRVQPQHF.

The chain joins TRBV5-1 to TRBJ2-7; D uncertain. Trimming removed 2 bases from V and 0 bases from J, with 3 bases in between. This CDR3 is built from 12 residues. Germline CDR1 is SGHRS and CDR2 is YFSETQ. The CDR3 bases are TGCGCCAGCAGCTTTAGCTCCTACGAGCAGTACTTC. Translation gives CASSFSSYEQYF.

The chain uses TRBV27 and TRBJ2-7; D gene unclear. This CDR3 is built from 14 residues. Trimming shortened V by 5 bases and J by 6 bases, and 17 bases separated the two germline ends. The germline CDR1 and CDR2 sequences are MNHEY and SMNVEV (reference sequence). The chain's CDR3 is CASSPFSAAIEQYF. CDR3 nucleotides: TGTGCCAGCAGTCCCTTCAGTGCCGCTATCGAGCAGTACTTC.

The chain employs TRBV25-1 and TRBJ2-3, with no clear D. Per germline, CDR1 MGHDK and CDR2 SYGVNS. The CDR3 loop spans 15 amino acids. V lost 3 bases and J lost 4, with 14 bases in between. CDR3 sequence reads: CASSDGFELADTQYF. CDR3 bases: TGTGCCAGCAGTGATGGGTTCGAGTTGGCAGATACGCAGTATTTT.

The V call is TRBV5-1, the J call TRBJ1-1; tentatively, D is TRBD1 (5 bases). This CDR3 is built from 14 residues. The V end was cut by 5 bases, the J end by 7 bases, with 18 bases between. From germline, CDR1 is SGHRS and CDR2 YFSETQ. The CDR3 nucleotides read TGCGCCAGCAGTAAAAATCAGGGATTAGATGAAGCTTTCTTT. Its translation is CASSKNQGLDEAFF.

The chain joins TRBV5-6 to TRBJ1-1; D unclear. The CDR3 is 13 residues long. CDR1 is SGHDT, CDR2 YYEEEE, per germline. V gave up 4 bases and J gave up 2 bases, with 9 bases separating them. CDR3 DNA sequence: TGTGCCAGCAGCGATGGCGGAAACACTGAAGCTTTCTTT. Protein sequence: CASSDGGNTEAFF. The full variable domain, rest sourced from reference TRBV5-6 and TRBJ1-1, is DAGVTQSPTHLIKTRGQQVTLRCSPKSGHDTVSWYQQALGQGPQFIFQYYEEEERQRGNFPDRFSGHQFPNYSSELNVNALLLGDSALYLCASSDGGNTEAFFGQGTRLTVV.

The chain carries TRBV5-1 and TRBJ2-3; 8 bases align to TRBD2. CDR3 length equals 15 residues. Trimming removed 0 bases from V and 4 bases from J; junction bases left unmatched: 4. CDR1 is SGHRS and CDR2 is YFSETQ in the germline V gene. CDR3 amino acids: CASSLALSGADTQYF. The CDR3 nucleotides are TGCGCCAGCAGCTTGGCTCTTAGCGGGGCAGATACGCAGTATTTT.

The chain couples TRBV25-1 to TRBJ2-5, with 9 bases that match TRBD2. The CDR3 spans 14 residues. J gave up 1 base and V 3 bases, and 0 bases lay outside the gene matches. Germline CDR1 is MGHDK and CDR2 is SYGVNS. CDR3 DNA: TGTGCCAGCAGTGAGCGGGAGGGCCAAGAGACCCAGTACTTC. Residues: CASSEREGQETQYF.

This rearrangement joins TRBV5-6 to TRBJ2-5; no clear D gene. This CDR3 spans 13 amino acids. CDR1 SGHDT and CDR2 YYEEEE come from the germline V gene. Trimming took off 0 bases at V and 0 bases at J, with 3 bases between the two ends. CDR3 DNA sequence: TGTGCCAGCAGCTTGGACAACCAAGAGACCCAGTACTTC. Translation: CASSLDNQETQYF.

J is TRBJ1-6 and V is TRBV27; 8 nucleotides agree with TRBD1. Unmatched junction bases numbered 6, after V lost 2 bases and J lost 0 bases. This CDR3 contains 18 residues. The germline gives CDR1 MNHEY, CDR2 SMNVEV (reference sequence). CDR3 DNA sequence: TGTGCCAGCAGTTTACGGACAGGGCTGAGCTCCTATAATTCACCCCTCCACTTT. Its translation is CASSLRTGLSSYNSPLHF.

The V and J genes are TRBV25-1 and TRBJ2-7; D uncertain. The V gene's germline CDR1 is MGHDK and CDR2 SYGVNS. The CDR3 contains 12 residues. The V end was cut by 2 bases, the J end by 2 bases, with 4 bases between. CDR3 sequence (DNA): TGTGCCAGCAGTGAAGACACCTACGAGCAGTACTTC. This sequence encodes CASSEDTYEQYF.

This clone was counted a few times. V and J are TRBV13 and TRBJ2-5, with 9 bases aligning to TRBD1. Germline-derived CDR1 and CDR2 are PRHDT and FYEKMQ (reference sequence). V lost 5 bases and J lost 5; bases outside the gene matches: 6. The CDR3 has 14 amino acids. The CDR3 sequence: CASSMTGGFETQYF. CDR3 DNA: TGTGCCAGCAGCATGACAGGGGGTTTTGAGACCCAGTACTTC. The full variable domain, completed using reference TRBV13 and TRBJ2-5, is AAGVIQSPRHLIKEKRETATLKCYPIPRHDTVYWYQQGPGQDPQFLISFYEKMQSDKGSIPDRFSAQQFSDYHSELNMSSLELGDSALYFCASSMTGGFETQYFGPGTRLLVL.

V is TRBV10-2 and J is TRBJ1-1; possible D gene TRBD1, 5 bases. Trimming took 0 bases from V and 0 from J, leaving 11 bases between them. The germline gives CDR1 WSHSY, CDR2 SAAADI. This CDR3 comprises 16 residues. The CDR3 is CASSESRGLMNTEAFF. CDR3 sequence (DNA): TGCGCCAGCAGTGAGTCTAGGGGTCTCATGAACACTGAAGCTTTCTTT.

The genes are TRBV11-2 and TRBJ2-7; D not resolved. The V and J ends lost 0 bases and 2 bases respectively, with 8 bases between them. CDR3 length: 14 amino acids. The germline V gene has CDR1 SGHAT and CDR2 FQNNGV. The CDR3 region is CASSLDRVTYEQYF. In DNA, the CDR3 is TGTGCCAGCAGCTTAGATCGGGTTACCTACGAGCAGTACTTC. Filled out from reference TRBV11-2 and TRBJ2-7, the complete variable domain reads EAGVAQSPRYKIIEKRQSVAFWCNPISGHATLYWYQQILGQGPKLLIQFQNNGVVDDSQLPKDRFSAERLKGVDSTLKIQPAKLEDSAVYLCASSLDRVTYEQYFGPGTRLTVT.

The rearrangement joins TRBV21-1 to TRBJ2-5; the table gives TRBD2 as D, unverified against the DNA. TRBV21-1 is reported as a pseudogene. The CDR3 is 13 amino acids. This chain's CDR3 is CASSRGREETQYF. The DNA for the CDR3 is TGTGCCAGCAGCCGGGGGAGGGAAGAGACCCAGTACTTC.